The clone carrying this TCR beta chain was seen a few times. The source of the sample is a study of blood T cell repertoires in COVID-19. For the study at large: Acute and convalescent COVID-19 samples came from the United States, Italy and Spain. PBMCs, B-cell-depleted T cells, or T cells provided the cDNA or gDNA that made up the material.

Per the original methods: From reference gene primer amplification, estimates of nucleated cell counts were derived. Data came from immunoSEQ multiplex PCR; TCRdb stores just in-frame clones and leaves some out. Clone size and the V and J calls come from that table; the DNA yielded D and trimming. The table includes around 95,000 clones, 85% detected once. This CDR3 region has 15 residues. The V end was cut by 4 bases, the J end by 3 bases, with 16 bases between. Germline V gene sequence: CDR1 MGHRA, CDR2 YSYEKL. This clonotype was sampled from a man in his forties or fifties with active or convalescent COVID-19. The chain carries TRBV4-1 and TRBJ2-7, with a possible D match to TRBD1 (6 bases). The specimen was peripheral blood. CDR3 coding DNA: TGCGCCAGCAGCCGCGGACAGATCGGGGACTACGAGCAGTACTTC. It encodes CASSRGQIGDYEQYF.